A single sample gave rise to the 29 T cell receptor beta chains below, sequenced in a study of cytomegalovirus exposure and HLA in healthy donors. The study ran its PCR with 60 Vbeta and 13 Jbeta primers. Profiled with immunoSEQ multiplex PCR; TCRdb holds only in-frame clones, not every one. The profile shows 200,000 to 250,000 clones, 65% to 85% of them singletons. The source material was PBMCs. The receptors shown here come from a boy aged 2-15 years in good health and CMV-seronegative.

This chain links TRBV7-2 with TRBJ2-5; 13 nucleotides agree with TRBD2. V trimming: 8 bases; J trimming: 5 bases; junction bases outside the gene matches: 5. CDR1 and CDR2 (germline): SGHTA, FQGNSA. This CDR3 region has 14 residues. The CDR3 is CASGRTSGSETQYF. CDR3 in DNA: TGTGCCAGCGGCCGGACTAGCGGGAGTGAGACCCAGTACTTC.

This CDR3 is CASSLGPLAGGGEQYF. The CDR3 bases are TGTGCCAGCAGCTTAGGGCCCCTAGCGGGAGGTGGCGAGCAGTACTTC. The chain joins TRBV11-1 to TRBJ2-7, with 11 bases that match TRBD2. Losses at the gene ends were 1 base for V and 6 bases for J; bases not matched to a gene: 8. From germline, CDR1 is SGHAT and CDR2 FQDESV (reference sequence). There are 16 residues in the CDR3.

In its sample, this clone was seen a few times. The gene calls are TRBV5-1 and TRBJ2-1; 10 bases are a match to TRBD1. CDR1 and CDR2 from the germline V gene are SGHRS and YFSETQ. J lost 8 bases, V lost 0 bases, and 5 bases had no gene match. This CDR3 is built from 15 residues. CDR3 sequence (DNA): TGCGCCAGCAGCTTGGGGGACAGGGGAGTTCATGAGCAGTTCTTC. Its protein is CASSLGDRGVHEQFF.

The chain is built from TRBV27 and TRBJ1-1, with D perhaps TRBD1 (5 bases). The germline V and J ends were trimmed by 2 bases and 4 bases, with 11 bases remaining between them. The CDR3 spans 14 residues. Germline loops: CDR1 MNHEY, CDR2 SMNVEV (reference sequence). CDR3 residues: CASSLIGAGTEAFF. DNA of the CDR3: TGTGCCAGCAGTTTAATAGGGGCTGGCACTGAAGCTTTCTTT.

A few counts support this clone. The V and J genes are TRBV30 and TRBJ1-2; D is perhaps TRBD1 (6 bases). The V gene lost 4 bases and the J gene lost 0 bases, with 15 bases spanning the gap. There are 15 residues in the CDR3. CDR1 is GTSNPN and CDR2 is SVGIG in the germline V gene (reference sequence). The CDR3 loop reads CAWIFWGRSNYGYTF. The CDR3 bases are TGTGCCTGGATATTTTGGGGGCGGTCTAACTATGGCTACACCTTC.

The chain has TRBV25-1 and TRBJ2-3, with TRBD2 matching 11 bases. Germline CDR1 reads MGHDK; CDR2 reads SYGVNS. The CDR3 is made up of 15 amino acids. J gave up 5 bases and V 8 bases, and 9 bases lay outside the gene matches. Here the CDR3 DNA reads TGTGCCAGCTCGACTAGCGGGATAGTAGTAGATACGCAGTATTTT. Its translation is CASSTSGIVVDTQYF.

This chain links TRBV27 with TRBJ2-3; 7 bases match TRBD1. V was clipped by 4 bases and J by 0 bases; unmatched bases: 16. CDR3 length equals 19 residues. Germline V gene sequence: CDR1 MNHEY, CDR2 SMNVEV (reference sequence). CDR3 sequence (DNA): TGTGCCAGCAGTTCGGACAGGTTCGAGGTGATCCCAAGCACAGATACGCAGTATTTT. It encodes CASSSDRFEVIPSTDTQYF.

V usage is TRBV6-5 and J usage is TRBJ2-3; 12 nucleotides line up with TRBD1. V was pared by 6 bases and J by 4 bases, with 5 bases of the junction left unmatched. The CDR3 runs to 15 residues. CDR1 and CDR2 (germline): MNHEY, SVGAGI. The CDR3 sequence is CASRTGDRGPDTQYF. Written as DNA, the CDR3 is TGTGCCAGCAGAACCGGGGACAGGGGGCCAGATACGCAGTATTTT.

The chain links TRBV6-1 to TRBJ2-1, with a tentative D call TRBD2 (6 bases). Germline V lookup: CDR1 MNHNS, CDR2 SASEGT. V shed 8 bases and J shed 10 bases, with 12 bases lying between them. The CDR3 is 11 amino acids. The CDR3 reads CASLGGGEQFF. CDR3 nucleotide sequence: TGTGCCAGCTTGGGAGGCGGGGAGCAGTTCTTC.

The gene calls are TRBV7-3 and TRBJ1-1; 11 positions agree with TRBD1. CDR3 length equals 16 residues. The J segment lost 4 bases and the V segment lost 4 bases, leaving 8 bases of the junction unmatched. Germline-derived CDR1 and CDR2 are SGHTA and FQGTGA. CDR3 sequence reads: CASSSNPGTGGTEAFF. The CDR3 DNA is TGTGCCAGCAGCTCCAACCCCGGGACAGGGGGCACTGAAGCTTTCTTT.

The chain employs TRBV9 and TRBJ2-2, with 9 bases fitting TRBD2. The CDR3 contains 16 residues. The germline V gene encodes CDR1 SGDLS and CDR2 YYNGEE. After removal of 0 bases from V and 5 bases from J, the junction contained 5 bases not matched to a gene. The CDR3 DNA follows: TGTGCCAGCAGCGTAGTAGCGGGGGCGAGGACCGGGGAGCTGTTTTTT. Encoded protein: CASSVVAGARTGELFF.

V gene TRBV7-9 combines with J gene TRBJ1-1, with D hard to call. V was clipped by 3 bases and J by 1 base, with 12 bases between them. Germline lookup yields CDR1 SEHNR and CDR2 FQNEAQ (reference sequence). The CDR3 totals 15 residues. The CDR3 reads CASSFLTTSNTEAFF. DNA for the CDR3: TGTGCCAGCAGCTTTCTTACAACCTCGAACACTGAAGCTTTCTTT.

The V call is TRBV4-1, the J call TRBJ1-2, with 10 bases fitting TRBD1. Germline trimming cut 4 bases from V and 8 bases from J; bases unmatched to any gene: 7. The CDR3 length is 14 residues. Germline-derived CDR1 and CDR2 are MGHRA and YSYEKL. The CDR3 protein is CASSPGTGVYGYTF. CDR3 DNA sequence: TGCGCCAGCAGCCCGGGGACAGGGGTTTACGGCTACACCTTC.

This sequence joins TRBV11-2 and TRBJ1-1, with TRBD1 matching over 9 bases. The length of the CDR3 is 13 residues. The germline gives CDR1 SGHAT, CDR2 FQNNGV. The trim removed 6 bases at V and 3 bases at J, leaving 2 bases unmatched. CDR3 sequence: CASRRDRDTEAFF. DNA of the CDR3: TGTGCCAGCAGGCGGGACAGGGACACTGAAGCTTTCTTT.

The rearrangement links TRBV6-5 to TRBJ1-2, with unresolved D. This CDR3 comprises 13 residues. Deletions cut 6 bases from V and 7 bases from J, with 15 bases between. CDR1 MNHEY and CDR2 SVGAGI come from the germline V gene. The CDR3 sequence is CASSLDLRGGYTF. The CDR3 nucleotides read TGTGCCAGCAGCCTAGACCTCCGGGGTGGCTACACCTTC.

This chain uses TRBV4-2 with TRBJ1-2; unclear D gene. Germline assignment: CDR1 LGHNA and CDR2 YNFKEQ. V dropped 0 bases and J dropped 7 bases, with 15 bases sitting between them. This CDR3 has 15 amino acids. The DNA of the CDR3 is TGTGCCAGCAGCCAAGATTGGGCAGGCCCCAGTGGCTACACCTTC. It is translated as CASSQDWAGPSGYTF.

The CDR3 spells CAWSVGQGSSYEQYF. In DNA form, the CDR3 reads TGTGCCTGGAGTGTGGGCCAGGGGAGCTCCTACGAGCAGTACTTC. V usage is TRBV30 and J usage is TRBJ2-7, with D maybe TRBD1 (6 bases). Per germline, CDR1 GTSNPN and CDR2 SVGIG (reference sequence). V dropped 0 bases and J dropped 0 bases, with 12 bases sitting between them. The CDR3 consists of 15 residues.

J is TRBJ2-2 and V is TRBV21-1; the DNA was not used to check the table's D call, TRBD1. TRBV21-1 constitutes a pseudogene. The CDR3 has 18 amino acids. This CDR3 is CASSNSRDRCRNTGELFF. The CDR3 nucleotides are TGTGCCAGCAGCAATAGTCGGGACAGGTGTCGCAACACCGGGGAGCTGTTTTTT.

This clone was observed a few times. The J gene is TRBJ2-3, the V gene TRBV2; D unresolved. Trimming shortened V by 6 bases and J by 2 bases, and 9 bases separated the two germline ends. The CDR3 runs 13 residues. Germline V gene sequence: CDR1 SNHLY, CDR2 FYNNEI. The CDR3 loop reads CASRLPPTDTQYF. CDR3 sequence (DNA): TGTGCCAGCAGACTTCCCCCCACAGATACGCAGTATTTT.

The gene calls are TRBV21-1 and TRBJ2-2; the DNA was not compared with TRBD2, the D call given in the table. TRBV21-1 is recorded as a pseudogene. The CDR3 is 18 amino acids. This CDR3 is CASSNRIAGAGNTGELFF. Written as DNA, the CDR3 is TGTGCCAGCAGCAATCGGATAGCGGGAGCTGGGAACACCGGGGAGCTGTTTTTT.

Only one count was recorded for this clone. The V call is TRBV4-2, the J call TRBJ1-2, with D unclear. The ends were cut back, 0 bases at V and 0 bases at J, with 8 bases in the middle. CDR3 length equals 15 residues. CDR1 is LGHNA, CDR2 YNFKEQ, per germline. The CDR3 loop reads CASSQDSTANYGYTF. In nucleotides, the CDR3 is TGTGCCAGCAGCCAAGATTCAACAGCTAACTATGGCTACACCTTC.

V and J are TRBV19 and TRBJ2-7; TRBD2 might be the D (5 bases). There are 12 residues in the CDR3. Trimming pared 6 bases from V and 2 bases from J, leaving 8 bases between. CDR1 is LNHDA and CDR2 is SQIVND in the germline V gene (reference sequence). The CDR3 loop is CASRGEAYEQYF. CDR3 nucleotides: TGTGCCAGTAGGGGAGAGGCCTACGAGCAGTACTTC.

The chain employs TRBV4-1 and TRBJ1-2; unclear D gene. CDR1 is MGHRA and CDR2 is YSYEKL in the germline V gene. V dropped 5 bases and J dropped 4 bases, with 20 bases sitting between them. The CDR3 is 16 residues long. CDR3 protein: CASSCQEGSYLYGYTF. The CDR3, as DNA: TGCGCCAGCAGCTGCCAGGAGGGCAGCTACCTCTATGGCTACACCTTC.

The chain employs TRBV11-1 and TRBJ2-1; 15 nucleotides align to TRBD2. The junction had 3 bases not matched to a gene; V was cut back by 0 bases and J by 9 bases. Germline CDR1 is SGHAT and CDR2 is FQDESV (reference sequence). The length of the CDR3 is 16 residues. DNA of the CDR3: TGTGCCAGCAGCTTAGCGGGACTAGCGGGAGGCGGTGAGCAGTTCTTC. Amino acids: CASSLAGLAGGGEQFF. Full variable domain (outside the CDR3, taken from reference TRBV11-1 and TRBJ2-1): EAEVAQSPRYKITEKSQAVAFWCDPISGHATLYWYRQILGQGPELLVQFQDESVVDDSQLPKDRFSAERLKGVDSTLKIQPAELGDSAMYLCASSLAGLAGGGEQFFGPGTRLTVL.

This clone was counted between two and nine times. V and J are TRBV30 and TRBJ2-3, with TRBD2 matching 7 bases. The V gene end was trimmed by 4 bases and the J gene end by 8 bases; junction bases not matched to a gene: 9. Looked up from germline, CDR1 is GTSNPN and CDR2 is SVGIG (reference sequence). The CDR3 extends over 13 amino acids. CDR3 region: CAWMRDRGVTQYF. The CDR3 bases are TGTGCCTGGATGAGGGATCGGGGGGTTACGCAGTATTTT.

V is TRBV29-1 and J is TRBJ1-1, with D unclear. Germline V gene data show CDR1 as SQVTM and CDR2 as ANQGSEA. The CDR3 spans 13 residues. The V end lost 4 bases, the J end lost 2 bases, and 11 bases lay between the germline ends. The CDR3 loop is CSVVDWGNTEAFF. CDR3 in DNA: TGCAGCGTTGTGGACTGGGGAAACACTGAAGCTTTCTTT.

This clone has just one count. The V gene is TRBV7-9, the J gene TRBJ2-5; the D is unclear. The DNA end favors TRBJ2-7, so the J call may be wrong. The length of the CDR3 is 12 residues. Germline lookup yields CDR1 SEHNR and CDR2 FQNEAQ (reference sequence). CDR3 residues: CASSFEWYEQYF. In DNA, the CDR3 is TGTGCCAGCAGCTTTGAGTGGTACGAGCAGTACTTC.

The gene calls are TRBV11-3 and TRBJ2-3; a weak D match, TRBD2 (6 bases). Germline CDR1 SGHNT, CDR2 YENEEA. The CDR3 length is 15 residues. The V and J ends lost 4 bases and 2 bases respectively, with 13 bases between them. The CDR3 is CASSSGGTHTDTQYF. The CDR3 DNA follows: TGTGCCAGCAGCTCCGGGGGAACACACACAGATACGCAGTATTTT.

The V gene is TRBV9, the J gene TRBJ2-1; the match to TRBD1 covers 8 bases. This CDR3 spans 12 amino acids. The V gene end was trimmed by 7 bases and the J gene end by 6 bases; junction bases not matched to a gene: 3. The germline V gene encodes CDR1 SGDLS and CDR2 YYNGEE. The CDR3 nucleotides are TGTGCCAGCCAGGGACAGGCCAATGAGCAGTTCTTC. Its protein product is CASQGQANEQFF.